This T cell receptor (beta chain) derives from a study of shared clonotypes between healthy human individuals. Clones were read by immunoSEQ multiplex PCR, and TCRdb kept only the in-frame ones, dropping some. The sample holds 600,000 to 750,000 clones, about 90% seen once. Trimming pared 6 bases from V and 0 bases from J, leaving 9 bases between. Germline lookup yields CDR1 MNHEY and CDR2 SVGAGI. The length of the CDR3 is 14 residues. The study enrolled healthy HIV-negative adults without recent acute infections or vaccinations as donors. Only Caucasian adults living in Nashville, Tennessee made up the donor group. The authors combined CD45RO+ cells with CCR7-negative CD45RA+ TemRA cells as CD8 memory.

The sequence came from a man between 18 and 29 years old in good health. Some clones in this sample may be carry-over from other donors' samples. The chain uses TRBV6-5 and TRBJ1-5; no firm D call. The sequenced material came from memory CD8+ T cells from PBMCs. Sample subset: CD45RO+ cells pooled with CCR7-negative TemRA cells. The CDR3 DNA sequence: TGTGCCAGCAGGGGCCCGTATAGCAATCAGCCCCAGCATTTT. Translating gives CASRGPYSNQPQHF.